Detailed here is one T cell receptor (beta chain). Its target antigen remains unknown. No much larger clonotype is one base removed from it; base qualities were not supplied. This sample was included in a study of T-cell reconstitution after alpha-beta-depleted transplantation in children listed by TCRdb under 2016. Study-wide context: The study quantitatively tracked T-cell immune reconstitution after TCRalphabeta/CD19-depleted allogeneic hematopoietic cell transplantation in children using TCR repertoire profiling.

Sample treatment or condition, as interpreted from the label and publication: allogeneic hematopoietic cell transplantation with graft depleted of TCRalphabeta T cells and CD19 B cells. The children who served as transplant recipients had been given grafts of TCRalphabeta/CD19-depleted allogeneic hematopoietic cells. A distance of 14 bases separates the germline ends of V and J, which lose 2 bases and 6 bases respectively. The germline V gene specifies SGHVS as CDR1 and FNYEAQ as CDR2. Spanning cysteine to phenylalanine, the CDR3 consists of 15 amino acids. Of all the DNA, just the CDR3 is kept, 45 bases in frame from base 1. Library method: PCR. Sequencing was performed on an Illumina HiSeq 2500. TCR library preparation used molecular barcoding, with unique molecular identifiers applied to normalize quantification of the TCRbeta repertoire. TCRdb passed the public sequencing reads through fastp at Q25 and MiXCR, retaining productive beta sequences. Every CDR3 protein is listed once, alongside the most common genes and DNA of its rows. The sample table shows under 400,000 distinct CDR3 sequences, and approximately 20% are seen once. Roughly 9.8% of the sample lies in the top ten.

Results and caveats for the whole study, not just this receptor: In some patients, high TCRbeta diversity at day 60 was attributed to recipient T cells and intrathymic progenitors that had survived conditioning. Over the following months the frequencies of hyperexpanded clones went down, and after one year T-cell counts and TCRbeta diversity were mostly credited to newly produced T cells. About two months after transplant, the apparently early recovery of alphabetaT-cell counts reportedly depended on just several hundred clones that had expanded rapidly and came from non-depleted graft cells.

Rearrangement joined TRBV7-6 to TRBJ2-1; the D gene is perhaps TRBD2, from 5 matching bases. This sample comprised PBMCs, mostly from graft donor cells, obtained 180 days after TCRalphabeta/CD19-depleted stem cell transplant. The sequence came from a male patient between 5 and 17 years old who had a stem cell transplant for acute lymphoblastic leukemia, so the T cells may come from the graft donor. CDR3 loop: CASSLQILASNEQFF. The sequenced DNA is TGTGCCAGCAGCTTACAAATCCTAGCATCCAATGAGCAGTTCTTC.